Listed below are T cell receptor beta chains from one sample, sequenced in a study of T-cell reconstitution after alpha-beta-depleted transplantation in children. TCRdb passed the PCR reads through MiXCR, listing each CDR3 protein once. Among 500,000 or so distinct CDR3 sequences listed, roughly 11% were seen once. This specimen was PBMCs, mostly from graft donor cells, taken 180 days after TCRalphabeta/CD19-depleted stem cell transplant. The receptor source for this set is a female patient aged 2 to 10 who had a stem cell transplant for aplastic anemia, so the T cells may come from the graft donor. CDR3s include the opening cysteine and the closing phenylalanine or tryptophan. D genes are given only for firm matches. Size is omitted from some rows. Given values are once, few, many or a class for expanded clones.

j_gene | v_gene | d_gene | abundance | CDR3nt | CDR3aa
TRBJ2-1 | TRBV18 | NA | NA | TGTGCCAGCTCACCATATGCAAACAATGAGCAGTTCTTC | CASSPYANNEQFF
TRBJ1-2 | TRBV12-3/TRBV12-4 | NA | few | TGTGCCAGCAGCGACAGCTGGAAGTCCTATGGCTACACCTTC | CASSDSWKSYGYTF
TRBJ2-5 | TRBV29-1 | NA | few | TGCAGCGCACTGGAGTCCGCGGAGACCCAGTACTTC | CSALESAETQYF
TRBJ1-1 | TRBV5-5 | TRBD1 | NA | TGTGCCAGCAGCTTAAACCACCGGGACAGCCTTGAAGCTTTCTTT | CASSLNHRDSLEAFF
TRBJ1-4 | TRBV12-3/TRBV12-4 | NA | few | TGTGCCAGCAGGGCGGAGTATAATGAAAAACTGTTTTTT | CASRAEYNEKLFF
TRBJ1-2 | TRBV11-2 | TRBD1 | NA | TGTGCCAGCAGCCGACAGGGGCAGGGCTATGGCTACACCTTC | CASSRQGQGYGYTF
TRBJ2-7 | TRBV4-3 | NA | NA | TGCGCCAGCAGCCCCCGGGGTACCGGGAACGAGCAGTACTTC | CASSPRGTGNEQYF
TRBJ2-1 | TRBV7-9 | NA | NA | TGTGCCAGCAGCCCCAACCACGGGACCACTTTCAATGAGCAGTTCTTC | CASSPNHGTTFNEQFF
TRBJ2-1 | TRBV4-3 | NA | many | TGCGCCAGCAGCCAAGTCAAGCATTATGAGCAGTTCTTC | CASSQVKHYEQFF
TRBJ1-3 | TRBV7-8 | NA | few | TGTGCCAGCAGCGACAGGAGCTCTGGAAACACCATATATTTT | CASSDRSSGNTIYF
TRBJ1-2 | TRBV20-1 | NA | few | TGCAGTGCTCCATCGACAGAGCCCTATGGCTACACCTTC | CSAPSTEPYGYTF
TRBJ2-1 | TRBV5-1 | NA | many | TGCGCCAGCAGCTTGCGAGTTGACAATGAGCAGTTCTTC | CASSLRVDNEQFF
TRBJ2-2 | TRBV4-3 | TRBD2 | few | TGCGCCAGCAGCCGAGGAGTACCGGGACTAGTTGTGACCGGGGAGCTGTTTTTT | CASSRGVPGLVVTGELFF
TRBJ1-1 | TRBV7-2 | NA | many | TGTGCCAGCAGCCCCTCGTTAGGACGGAACACTGAAGCTTTCTTT | CASSPSLGRNTEAFF
TRBJ2-2 | TRBV12-3/TRBV12-4 | TRBD2 | many | TGTGCCAGCACTCCGGGACTAGCTCACACCGGGGAGCTGTTTTTT | CASTPGLAHTGELFF
TRBJ1-6 | TRBV20-1 | TRBD1 | few | TGCAGTGCTAGAGATCACGGGACAGGGAAGAATTCACCCCTCCACTTT | CSARDHGTGKNSPLHF
TRBJ1-2 | TRBV5-1 | NA | many | TGCGCCAGCAGCTACCAGGGAATCGACTATGGCTACACCTTC | CASSYQGIDYGYTF
TRBJ2-5 | TRBV6-5 | TRBD2 | many | TGTGCCAGCAGTTATGCGGGAGGGCCGGGAGAGACCCAGTACTTC | CASSYAGGPGETQYF
TRBJ1-2 | TRBV5-1 | TRBD1 | NA | TGCGCCAGCAGCGCCGGGACAGGGGGCCAAGATGGCTACGCCTTC | CASSAGTGGQDGYAF
TRBJ2-2 | TRBV4-2 | NA | NA | TGTGCCAGCAGCCAAGCGGGCGGAGCGGGCCGACGGAGGACCGGGGAGCTGTTTTTT | CASSQAGGAGRRRTGELFF
TRBJ2-6 | TRBV20-1 | NA | NA | TGCAGTGCTTACAACACAGAGAGCTCTGGGGCCAACGTCCTGACTTTC | CSAYNTESSGANVLTF
TRBJ1-1 | TRBV5-1 | TRBD1 | few | TGCGCCAGCAGCTTGGCCGGACAGGGAGGGACCACTGAAGCTTTCTTT | CASSLAGQGGTTEAFF
TRBJ1-2 | TRBV28 | NA | many | TGTGCCAGCAGTTTTTACGGTGTCCACACCTTC | CASSFYGVHTF
TRBJ1-1 | TRBV6-2/TRBV6-3 | NA | NA | TGTGCCAGCAGTTACTACGGGGAAGCTTTCTTT | CASSYYGEAFF
TRBJ2-7 | TRBV20-1 | NA | few | TGCAGTGCCCCCGACCCTCGGGGGACCTACGAGCAGTACTTC | CSAPDPRGTYEQYF
TRBJ2-2 | TRBV15 | NA | few | TGTGCCACCAGCTCTCGGCCCGGGGAGCTGTTTTTT | CATSSRPGELFF
TRBJ2-5 | TRBV6-5 | NA | NA | TGTGCCAGCAGTTACGTGGGAAAGTCCCAGTACTTC | CASSYVGKSQYF
TRBJ2-3 | TRBV3-1 | TRBD2 | NA | TGTGCCAGTAGCCCAAGACTAGCGGGAGGGCTGGCAGATACGCAGTATTTT | CASSPRLAGGLADTQYF
TRBJ2-2 | TRBV7-2 | NA | NA | TGTGCCAGCAGCTCAAATGGACTAAGGGGGGAGCTGTTTTTT | CASSSNGLRGELFF
TRBJ2-1 | TRBV7-2 | NA | once | TGTGCCGGCAGCTTTCAGCCCCGGGACCTTTACAATGAGCAGTTCTTC | CAGSFQPRDLYNEQFF
TRBJ2-1 | TRBV27 | NA | few | TGTGCCAGCACTATAGACAGGAGCTCCTACAATGAGCAGTTCTTC | CASTIDRSSYNEQFF
TRBJ2-3 | TRBV11-2 | NA | NA | TGTGCCAGCAGCTTAACCCCCGCGCCAGGGCCCGCACGTACAGATACGCAGTATTTT | CASSLTPAPGPARTDTQYF
TRBJ1-5 | TRBV28 | NA | few | TGTGCCAGCAGTTTTCCCAGGGAAATCGGCAATCAGCCCCAGCATTTT | CASSFPREIGNQPQHF
TRBJ2-1 | TRBV7-2 | TRBD2 | few | TGTGCCAGCAGCTTAGCACTAGCGGGAGACGAGCAGTTCTTC | CASSLALAGDEQFF
TRBJ2-5 | TRBV10-1 | NA | few | TGCGCCAGCAGTCCGGGACTCGGCAAGTGGACCCAGTACTTC | CASSPGLGKWTQYF
TRBJ2-1 | TRBV10-3 | NA | few | TGTGCCATCAGTGAGAGGACGGGAGCTCGGGATGAGCAGTTCTTC | CAISERTGARDEQFF
TRBJ1-5 | TRBV12-3/TRBV12-4 | NA | few | TGTGCCAGCAGTTTAATGGGGGGAGGTGGCAATCAGCCCCAGCATTTT | CASSLMGGGGNQPQHF
TRBJ1-1 | TRBV12-5 | NA | NA | TGTGCTAGTGGGTCGGGCCAGCGAAGCTTAATCTTT | CASGSGQRSLIF
TRBJ1-3 | TRBV20-1 | TRBD1 | many | TGCAGTGCAGAACCGGGACAGGGCGGAAACACCATATATTTT | CSAEPGQGGNTIYF
TRBJ2-1 | TRBV6-5 | TRBD1 | NA | TGTGCCAGCACCCGGACAGGGGGTGAGCAGTTCTTC | CASTRTGGEQFF
TRBJ2-5 | TRBV24-1 | TRBD1 | NA | TGTGCCACCAGTGAGAGTGGGACAGGCACCCGGGAGACCCAGTACTTC | CATSESGTGTRETQYF
TRBJ1-4 | TRBV5-5 | TRBD1 | many | TGTGCCAGCAGGTATATGGACAGGGAACTGTTTTTT | CASRYMDRELFF
TRBJ1-1 | TRBV20-1 | NA | NA | TGCAGTGCTAGAGGGGCCAGCCCAAGGGACGGAGCTTTCTTT | CSARGASPRDGAFF
TRBJ2-7 | TRBV29-1 | TRBD2 | few | TGCAGCGTAGGCCCCGCTCTAGCGGGAGCCCGAGTTCGCTACGAGCAGTACTTC | CSVGPALAGARVRYEQYF
TRBJ1-1 | TRBV5-1 | NA | NA | TGCGCCAGCAGCTTGGACAGGTCCGACGTGAACACTGAAGCTTTCTTT | CASSLDRSDVNTEAFF
TRBJ2-7 | TRBV27 | TRBD2 | few | TGTGCCAGCAGTTCACGGACTAGCGGGAAGCCCTTTTCCTACGAGCAGTACTTC | CASSSRTSGKPFSYEQYF